This T cell receptor beta chain appears in the sequencing data of a study of blood T cell repertoires in COVID-19. Turning to the study itself: COVID-19 samples from acute and convalescent phases originated in the United States, Italy and Spain. Sample material is recorded as cDNA or gDNA derived from T cells, B-cell-depleted T cells, or PBMCs.

Original processing notes: Estimates of nucleated cell counts were drawn from the amplification of reference gene primers. TCRdb's table, derived via immunoSEQ multiplex PCR, lists solely in-frame clones and lacks some. The V and J calls and clone size are taken from that table; D and trimming were inferred from the DNA. The sample has about 120,000 clones; approximately 83% are singletons. With 4 bases removed from V and 0 bases from J, the gap between germline ends came to 3 bases. CDR3 length: 12 residues. Germline V CDR1 and CDR2: MNHEY, SVGEGT. The material sequenced was peripheral blood. The chain has TRBV6-2 or TRBV6-3 and TRBJ1-1; D is unclear. This receptor was identified in a woman in her 70s with acute or convalescent COVID-19. This CDR3 reads CASSSVNTEAFF. In DNA form, the CDR3 reads TGTGCCAGCAGTTCGGTGAACACTGAAGCTTTCTTT.